These 10 T cell receptor beta chains came from one sample sequenced in a study of OX40 agonist ivuxolimab in advanced cancers. Libraries were prepared by immunoSEQ multiplex PCR; TCRdb keeps only in-frame clonotypes and omits some of them. The repertoire consists of more than 45,000 clones, with just over 90% occurring once and the leading ten covering roughly a fifth. The sample was CD4+ or CD8+ T cells sorted from blood, taken in a trial of the OX40 agonist ivuxolimab. The receptors derive from an adult with an advanced solid tumor such as melanoma, head and neck, liver or kidney cancer.

The chain links TRBV11-2 to TRBJ2-1; no firm D call. This CDR3 spans 15 amino acids. In germline, CDR1 is SGHAT, CDR2 FQNNGV. The V gene lost 1 base and the J gene lost 8 bases, with 15 bases spanning the gap. The CDR3 bases are TGTGCCAGCAGCTTAGCGGGCTCCACCGCGGATGAGCAGTTCTTC. This sequence encodes CASSLAGSTADEQFF. The full variable domain, its missing parts supplied by reference TRBV11-2 and TRBJ2-1, is EAGVAQSPRYKIIEKRQSVAFWCNPISGHATLYWYQQILGQGPKLLIQFQNNGVVDDSQLPKDRFSAERLKGVDSTLKIQPAKLEDSAVYLCASSLAGSTADEQFFGPGTRLTVL.

This clone was counted once. The genes are TRBV5-1 and TRBJ1-4, with a possible D match to TRBD1 (6 bases). With 4 bases removed from V and 4 bases from J, the gap between germline ends came to 11 bases. Germline values: CDR1 SGHRS, CDR2 YFSETQ. The CDR3 covers 14 residues. The CDR3 DNA sequence: TGCGCCAGCAGCCGGGACACCAATAATGAAAAACTGTTTTTT. Its protein is CASSRDTNNEKLFF.

The rearrangement uses TRBV10-2 and TRBJ2-7; 8 bases match TRBD1. The length of the CDR3 is 12 residues. CDR1 and CDR2 from the germline V gene are WSHSY and SAAADI. The V gene end was trimmed by 9 bases and the J gene end by 5 bases; junction bases not matched to a gene: 6. The CDR3 reads CASWTGSNEQYF. The CDR3 nucleotides are TGCGCCAGTTGGACAGGGTCCAACGAGCAGTACTTC.

The chain has TRBV28 and TRBJ1-5, with unresolved D. There are 11 residues in the CDR3. The V and J ends lost 2 bases and 8 bases respectively, with 4 bases between them. The germline V gene encodes CDR1 MDHEN and CDR2 SYDVKM. The chain's CDR3 is CASSLGEPQHF. In nucleotides, the CDR3 is TGTGCCAGCAGTTTAGGGGAGCCCCAGCATTTT.

The chain uses TRBV29-1 and TRBJ2-7, with D possibly matching TRBD2 (6 bases). The V and J ends lost 5 bases and 1 base respectively, with 18 bases between them. The CDR3 contains 15 residues. Germline V gene data show CDR1 as SQVTM and CDR2 as ANQGSEA. The CDR3 sequence: CSVSGTAGTSYEQYF. The CDR3 DNA reads as TGCAGCGTTTCCGGGACGGCCGGGACTTCCTACGAGCAGTACTTC.

J is TRBJ1-1 and V is TRBV2; the D is unclear. This CDR3 contains 14 residues. Germline V gene data show CDR1 as SNHLY and CDR2 as FYNNEI. V lost 3 bases and J 4 bases, leaving 12 bases between the germline ends. The CDR3 here is CASSEEGLRTEAFF. DNA of the CDR3: TGTGCCAGCAGTGAGGAGGGTTTACGCACTGAAGCTTTCTTT.

The chain recombines TRBV10-3 with TRBJ1-5; 11 bases align to TRBD1. CDR1 and CDR2 (germline): ENHRY, SYGVKD. V shed 6 bases and J 7 bases; nucleotides not matched to a gene: 2. The CDR3 extends over 13 amino acids. The CDR3 spells CAIRGDRGQPQHF. For the CDR3, the DNA is TGTGCCATCAGGGGGGACAGGGGGCAGCCCCAGCATTTT.

The V gene is TRBV6-5, the J gene TRBJ2-7, with no clear D. Between the trimmed V and J ends, which lost 2 bases and 12 bases, there was a span of 11 bases. The CDR3 consists of 11 residues. CDR1 and CDR2 from the germline V gene are MNHEY and SVGAGI. CDR3 in DNA: TGTGCCAGCAGTTACGAAACCCAGTGGTACTTC. It encodes CASSYETQWYF.

This clone came up once. V and J are TRBV28 and TRBJ1-2; a possible D gene is TRBD1 (5 bases). Germline CDR1 and CDR2: MDHEN and SYDVKM. This CDR3 spans 16 amino acids. V was cut by 5 bases and J by 8 bases, with 24 bases left in between. CDR3 nucleotides: TGTGCCAGCAGTGCCCCAAAGAGGGGTCTCCACGGGGGCTACACCTTC. Its protein product is CASSAPKRGLHGGYTF.

The gene calls are TRBV2 and TRBJ2-3, with no clear D. In germline, CDR1 is SNHLY, CDR2 FYNNEI. V lost 3 bases to trimming and J lost 8 bases, with 6 bases between them. The CDR3 sequence is 11 residues long. The chain's CDR3 is CASSELGTQYF. CDR3 DNA sequence: TGTGCCAGCAGTGAGTTGGGTACGCAGTATTTT. The full variable domain, completed using reference TRBV2 and TRBJ2-3, is EPEVTQTPSHQVTQMGQEVILRCVPISNHLYFYWYRQILGQKVEFLVSFYNNEISEKSEIFDDQFSVERPDGSNFTLKIRSTKLEDSAMYFCASSELGTQYFGPGTRLTVL.